The entry that follows covers one TCR beta chain sequence. Its antigen is unknown. TCRdb keeps only in-frame clones here, not all; method: immunoSEQ multiplex PCR. The table shows some 28,000 clones, with 85% to 90% occurring only once. The data were obtained in a study of multiple sclerosis patients with progressive multifocal leukoencephalopathy. The germline CDR1 and CDR2 sequences are MNHEY and SVGAGI. The ends were cut back, 7 bases at V and 11 bases at J, with 26 bases in the middle. This CDR3 comprises 15 residues. Time point noted: less than 15 months of natalizumab therapy. T1 marks 6 months and T2 marks 12 months of natalizumab therapy. Study-level results: Less diverse TRB repertoires were suggested in most PML patients. Clones expanded at PML were already present before and during natalizumab.

The chain is built from TRBV6-5 and TRBJ2-5, with D possibly being TRBD1 or TRBD2 (5 bases each). Source: PBMCs, taken from a patient treated with natalizumab. This TCR was sampled from a human donor with multiple sclerosis. In DNA, the CDR3 is TGTGCCAGCACCAATGGGGGACCCGCCAACAGAGAGCAGTACTTC. Its translation is CASTNGGPANREQYF.